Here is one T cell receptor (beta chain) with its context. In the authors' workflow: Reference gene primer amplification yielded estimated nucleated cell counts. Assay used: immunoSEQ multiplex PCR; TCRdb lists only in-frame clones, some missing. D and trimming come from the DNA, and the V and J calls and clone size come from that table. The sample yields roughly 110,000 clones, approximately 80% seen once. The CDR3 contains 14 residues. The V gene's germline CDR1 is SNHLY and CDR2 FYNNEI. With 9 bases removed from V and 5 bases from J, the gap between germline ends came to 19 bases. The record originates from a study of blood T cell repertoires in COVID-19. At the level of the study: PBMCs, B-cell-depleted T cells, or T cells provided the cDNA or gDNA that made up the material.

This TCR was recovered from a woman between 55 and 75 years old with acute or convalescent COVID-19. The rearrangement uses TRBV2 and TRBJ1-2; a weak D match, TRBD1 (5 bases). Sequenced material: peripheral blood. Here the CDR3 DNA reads TGTGCCAGTGCTATTCAGGGTTCTACTTATGGCTACACCTTC. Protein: CASAIQGSTYGYTF.